The clone carrying this TCR beta chain has more than one count but fewer than ten. Its antigen remains unknown. These data originate in a study of shared clonotypes between healthy human individuals. Whole-study results and caveats: What rarefaction showed was incomplete sorted-subset sequencing despite large depth. Clonotype sharing among donors was expected to depend on sequencing depth. Generally, naive subsets came out with larger estimated richness than memory subsets.

The repertoire was sequenced with immunoSEQ multiplex PCR; TCRdb's copy has only in-frame clones and lacks some. The table records under 1,900,000 clones, about 98.5% of them present only once. The CDR3 contains 14 residues. The junction had 4 bases not matched to a gene; V was cut back by 3 bases and J by 4 bases. Germline V lookup: CDR1 LNHDA, CDR2 SQIVND (reference sequence). The chain couples TRBV19 to TRBJ2-7; 9 bases map to TRBD2. The TCR originated in a young man in good health. The sequenced material came from naive CD4+ T cells sorted from blood. The subset denotes: CD45RA+ positively selected. In DNA, the CDR3 is TGTGCCAGTAGTATTCGTAGCGGGAGTTACGAGCAGTACTTC. It encodes CASSIRSGSYEQYF.